Listed below are T cell receptor beta chains from one sample, sequenced in a study of read filtering for tumor transcriptome and immune sequencing. TCRdb re-analysed the reads in MiXCR, keeping a single row per CDR3 protein. This sample has 60,000 to 80,000 distinct CDR3 sequences, with about 15% found just once. Input material: a population of CD138-negative cells sorted from bone marrow. These receptors all stem from a donor aged 40 or older with multiple myeloma. CDR3s include the opening cysteine and the closing phenylalanine or tryptophan. The size entry is marked missing in some rows and otherwise reads once, few, many or a size class.

>TRBJ2-4|TRBV29-1|14|many
CSVGDLLAANIQYF
>TRBJ2-5|TRBV14|15|NA
CASSQGLRTQETQYF
>TRBJ1-1|TRBV28|14|NA
CASSLRTFHTEAFF
>TRBJ2-1|TRBV29-1|16|many
CSVASVRMGSYNEQFF
>TRBJ2-7|TRBV20-1|14|NA
CSAPTSGYCYEQYF
>TRBJ2-5|TRBV12-5|15|NA
CASGLAKGPEETQYF
>TRBJ2-3|TRBV24-1|15|many
CATSDADPKGHTQYF
>TRBJ2-1|TRBV6-2/TRBV6-3|14|many
CASSYGGTDNEQFF
>TRBJ2-1|TRBV4-3|16|few
CASSQAGPSSYNEQFF
>TRBJ2-5|TRBV12-2|15|many
CASPRTSGVQETQYF
>TRBJ1-6|TRBV20-1|16|many
CSAGRDTGSYNSPLHF
>TRBJ1-2|TRBV28|13|many
CASMKGEDYGYTF
>TRBJ2-1|TRBV6-6|16|few
CASSLEEREGPAKQFF
>TRBJ1-3|TRBV28|16|NA
CASTSPGTGEGRTIYF
>TRBJ2-7|TRBV29-1|16|many
CSVYARRGRLAYEQYF
>TRBJ2-5|TRBV27|15|many
CASSFRTGPQETQYF
>TRBJ2-3|TRBV5-1|12|many
CASSLSTDTQYF
>TRBJ1-2|TRBV29-1|12|many
CSGNLANYGYTF
>TRBJ1-5|TRBV11-3|15|many
CASRRGTGGNQPQHF
>TRBJ1-5|TRBV5-1|14|many
CASSSGRGGQPQHF
>TRBJ1-5|TRBV27|15|many
CASSLRGLGNQPQHF
>TRBJ1-5|TRBV12-5|14|many
CASGLGQGNQPQHF
>TRBJ2-1|TRBV28|14|many
CASSLAGGRYEQFF
>TRBJ1-1|TRBV7-3|14|many
CASSLTLGSTEAFF
>TRBJ2-3|TRBV14|18|few
CASSLGTSGRENTDTQYF
>TRBJ2-3|TRBV18|16|NA
CASSNTGGGRTDTQYF
>TRBJ2-1|TRBV20-1|13|many
CSARDPWLAGQFF
>TRBJ2-7|TRBV29-1|12|many
CSGGQGNYEQYF